The 16 T cell receptor beta chains below were found in one sample sequenced in a study of blood T cell repertoires in COVID-19. Libraries were prepared by immunoSEQ multiplex PCR; TCRdb keeps only in-frame clonotypes and omits some of them. This table holds under 300,000 clones, 89% found once. Sequenced: peripheral blood. These receptors were collected from a woman aged 40 to 49 who had recovered from COVID-19.

The J gene is TRBJ2-1, the V gene TRBV6-2 or TRBV6-3; 12 positions agree with TRBD2. Trimming at V came to 7 bases and at J to 9 bases, leaving 10 bases not matched to a gene. The CDR3 loop spans 15 amino acids. Germline V lookup: CDR1 MNHEY, CDR2 SVGEGT. Here the CDR3 DNA reads TGTGCCAGCATCCCCTTGACTAGCGGGGGCAGTGAGCAGTTCTTC. It codes for CASIPLTSGGSEQFF.

V is TRBV6-5 and J is TRBJ1-4; unclear D gene. Trimming removed 8 bases at V and 7 bases at J, with 17 bases between. CDR3 length equals 14 residues. Germline V gene sequence: CDR1 MNHEY, CDR2 SVGAGI. The CDR3 here is CASSTRAVSEKLFF. The CDR3 coding sequence is TGTGCCAGCTCAACTAGGGCAGTGAGTGAAAAACTGTTTTTT.

V usage is TRBV18 and J usage is TRBJ2-5; 9 bases match TRBD1. The V and J ends lost 3 bases and 12 bases, in that order; junction bases with no gene match: 11. CDR3 length: 14 residues. CDR1 is KGHSH, CDR2 LQKENI, per germline. The CDR3, as DNA: TGTGCCAGCTCACCCGACAGGGGGACTGGTAGCGAGTACTTC. It specifies CASSPDRGTGSEYF.

This CDR3 is CASSLVLAGEETQYF. CDR3 in DNA: TGTGCCAGCAGCTTGGTGCTAGCGGGAGAAGAGACCCAGTACTTC. This chain joins TRBV5-4 and TRBJ2-5, with 10 bases fitting TRBD2. The CDR3 is 15 residues long. V was clipped by 0 bases and J by 3 bases; unmatched bases: 2. Germline-derived CDR1 and CDR2 are SGHNT and YYREEE (reference sequence).

The chain combines TRBV24-1 with TRBJ2-5, with 11 bases that match TRBD2. V dropped 3 bases and J dropped 3; count of bases not matched to a gene: 5. Germline CDR1 reads KGHDR; CDR2 reads SFDVKD. The CDR3 is 16 amino acids. The CDR3 DNA reads TGTGCCACCAGTGATAACCGACTAGCGGGAAAAGAGACCCAGTACTTC. Translated, it gives CATSDNRLAGKETQYF.

This chain joins TRBV10-1 and TRBJ2-2, with 8 positions matching TRBD2. Trimming removed 1 base from V and 1 base from J; junction bases left unmatched: 2. This CDR3 is built from 16 residues. Per the germline V gene, CDR1 is WNHNN and CDR2 is SYGVQD (reference sequence). The CDR3 coding sequence is TGCGCCAGCAGTGAGTACAGCGGGAGGAACACCGGGGAGCTGTTTTTT. Protein sequence: CASSEYSGRNTGELFF.

This clone was observed a single time. Other nucleotide sequences in the sample specify the same CDR3. The gene calls are TRBV27 and TRBJ2-1; 7 bases are shared with TRBD2. The germline CDR1 and CDR2 sequences are MNHEY and SMNVEV (reference sequence). V lost 2 bases and J lost 4; bases outside the gene matches: 5. The CDR3 has 15 amino acids. Here the CDR3 reads CASSLGGGLYNEQFF. The CDR3 DNA reads TGTGCCAGCAGTTTAGGCGGGGGACTATACAATGAGCAGTTCTTC.

The J gene is TRBJ2-7, the V gene TRBV3-1 (or the pseudogene TRBV3-2); D uncertain. This CDR3 region has 12 residues. From germline, CDR1 is LGHDT and CDR2 YNNKEL (reference sequence). V lost 1 base, J lost 7 bases, and 8 bases lay in between. CDR3 DNA sequence: TGTGCCAGCAGCCAAGGGCCGCGGGAGCAGTACTTC. Its translation: CASSQGPREQYF.

In regard to this clone: Other nucleotide sequences from this sample produce the same CDR3. The V gene is TRBV5-1, the J gene TRBJ2-5; perhaps TRBD2 as D (5 bases). The germline V and J ends were trimmed by 0 bases and 2 bases, with 8 bases remaining between them. The CDR3 runs 14 residues. Germline lookup yields CDR1 SGHRS and CDR2 YFSETQ. The CDR3 protein is CASSLGGAQETQYF. The CDR3 DNA sequence: TGCGCCAGCAGCTTGGGGGGAGCTCAAGAGACCCAGTACTTC.

The chain couples TRBV5-4 to TRBJ1-1, with TRBD1 matching over 8 bases. CDR3 length equals 14 residues. With 4 bases clipped from V and 3 bases from J, the junction kept 5 bases outside the gene matches. Germline V gives CDR1 SGHNT, CDR2 YYREEE (reference sequence). The CDR3 is CASSTNRGYTEAFF. DNA of the CDR3: TGTGCCAGCAGCACTAACAGGGGGTACACTGAAGCTTTCTTT.

J is TRBJ1-6 and V is TRBV29-1; D remains unclear. Germline-derived CDR1 and CDR2 are SQVTM and ANQGSEA. The CDR3 has 14 residues. V lost 4 bases and J 3 bases, leaving 10 bases between the germline ends. CDR3 nucleotides: TGCAGCGTTGCCTTCGGGGACTATAATTCACCCCTCCACTTT. Translated: CSVAFGDYNSPLHF.

The rearrangement links TRBV27 to TRBJ1-6; D remains ambiguous. The CDR3 sequence is 17 residues long. The germline CDR1 and CDR2 sequences are MNHEY and SMNVEV (reference sequence). The V end lost 5 bases, the J end lost 10 bases, and 24 bases lay between the germline ends. DNA for the CDR3: TGTGCCAGCAGTCCGAACCCTCGTCGTAGCGGGTTCTCACCCCTCCACTTT. Its protein is CASSPNPRRSGFSPLHF.

This clone came up once. The chain is built from TRBV30 and TRBJ2-4; D call uncertain. The CDR3 spans 14 residues. Germline V lookup: CDR1 GTSNPN, CDR2 SVGIG (reference sequence). Trimming shortened V by 1 base and J by 6 bases, and 13 bases separated the two germline ends. The CDR3 loop is CAWSAPRYLNIQYF. Here the CDR3 DNA reads TGTGCCTGGAGTGCTCCGAGATACCTAAACATTCAGTACTTC.

This chain uses TRBV2 with TRBJ1-2; maybe TRBD1 (6 bases). V was cut by 5 bases and J by 0 bases, with 13 bases left in between. The germline V gene has CDR1 SNHLY and CDR2 FYNNEI. This CDR3 is 15 amino acids long. The CDR3 DNA reads as TGTGCCAGCAGTCAGGCAGGGGTGTCTAACTATGGCTACACCTTC. Amino acid sequence: CASSQAGVSNYGYTF.

Notes on this clone: In the same sample, other DNA sequences code for this CDR3. This rearrangement joins TRBV3-1 (or the pseudogene TRBV3-2) to TRBJ2-4; D call uncertain. Trimming removed 1 base at V and 0 bases at J, with 4 bases between. The CDR3 is made up of 14 amino acids. The germline V gene encodes CDR1 LGHDT and CDR2 YNNKEL (reference sequence). CDR3 loop: CASSQGLAKNIQYF. The CDR3 nucleotides are TGTGCCAGCAGCCAAGGGCTAGCCAAAAACATTCAGTACTTC.

For the CDR3, the DNA is TGTGCCAGCAGTGAGATACAGGGGCGGGGCCAAGAGACCCAGTACTTC. Translated: CASSEIQGRGQETQYF. V and J are TRBV6-1 and TRBJ2-5; D is perhaps TRBD1 (7 bases). V was cut by 3 bases and J by 1 base, with 15 bases left in between. The CDR3 loop spans 16 amino acids. Germline-derived CDR1 and CDR2 are MNHNS and SASEGT.